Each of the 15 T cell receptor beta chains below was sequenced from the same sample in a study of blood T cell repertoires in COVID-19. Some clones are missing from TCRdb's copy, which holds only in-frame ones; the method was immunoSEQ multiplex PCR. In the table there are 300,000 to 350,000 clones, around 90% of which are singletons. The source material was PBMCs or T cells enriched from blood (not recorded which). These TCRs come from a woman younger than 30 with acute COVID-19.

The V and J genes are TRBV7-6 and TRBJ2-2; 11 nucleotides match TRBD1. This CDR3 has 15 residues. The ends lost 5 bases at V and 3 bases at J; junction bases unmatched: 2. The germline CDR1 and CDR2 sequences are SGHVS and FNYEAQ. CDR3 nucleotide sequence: TGTGCCAGCAGCCTGGGACAGGGGGACACCGGGGAGCTGTTTTTT. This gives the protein CASSLGQGDTGELFF.

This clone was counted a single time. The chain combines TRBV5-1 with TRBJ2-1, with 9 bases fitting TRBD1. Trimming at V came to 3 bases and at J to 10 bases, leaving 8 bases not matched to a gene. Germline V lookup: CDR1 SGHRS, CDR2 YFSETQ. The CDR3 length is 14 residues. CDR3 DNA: TGCGCCAGCAGCTCCCCCTGGACAGGGGTCGAGCAGTTCTTC. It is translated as CASSSPWTGVEQFF. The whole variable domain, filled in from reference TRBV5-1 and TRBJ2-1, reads KAGVTQTPRYLIKTRGQQVTLSCSPISGHRSVSWYQQTPGQGLQFLFEYFSETQRNKGNFPGRFSGRQFSNSRSEMNVSTLELGDSALYLCASSSPWTGVEQFFGPGTRLTVL.

The CDR3 sequence is CATRTGRFEAFF. CDR3 in DNA: TGTGCCACACGGACAGGCCGTTTTGAAGCTTTCTTT. V usage is TRBV6-5 and J usage is TRBJ1-1; 7 nucleotides match TRBD1. After removal of 10 bases from V and 7 bases from J, the junction contained 9 bases not matched to a gene. The germline CDR1 and CDR2 sequences are MNHEY and SVGAGI. This CDR3 spans 12 amino acids.

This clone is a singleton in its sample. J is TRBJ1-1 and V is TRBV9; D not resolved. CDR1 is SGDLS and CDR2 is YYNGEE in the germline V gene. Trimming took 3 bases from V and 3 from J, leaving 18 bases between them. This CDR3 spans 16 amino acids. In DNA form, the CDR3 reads TGTGCCAGCAGCGCCCCTCAAGAGGGAGGACACACTGAAGCTTTCTTT. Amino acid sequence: CASSAPQEGGHTEAFF. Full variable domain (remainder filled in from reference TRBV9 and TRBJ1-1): DSGVTQTPKHLITATGQRVTLRCSPRSGDLSVYWYQQSLDQGLQFLIQYYNGEERAKGNILERFSAQQFPDLHSELNLSSLELGDSALYFCASSAPQEGGHTEAFFGQGTRLTVV.

Here the CDR3 reads CASSLREEQFF. CDR3 DNA sequence: TGTGCCAGCAGTTTGAGAGAGGAGCAGTTCTTC. The genes are TRBV28 and TRBJ2-1; D unresolved. CDR1 is MDHEN, CDR2 SYDVKM, per germline. Deletions cut 3 bases from V and 10 bases from J, with 7 bases between. CDR3 length equals 11 residues.

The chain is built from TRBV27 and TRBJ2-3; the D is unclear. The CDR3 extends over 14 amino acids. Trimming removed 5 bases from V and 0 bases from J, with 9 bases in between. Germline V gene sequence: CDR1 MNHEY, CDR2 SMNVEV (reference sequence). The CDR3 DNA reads TGTGCCAGCAGTCGACTGACTAGCACAGATACGCAGTATTTT. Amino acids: CASSRLTSTDTQYF.

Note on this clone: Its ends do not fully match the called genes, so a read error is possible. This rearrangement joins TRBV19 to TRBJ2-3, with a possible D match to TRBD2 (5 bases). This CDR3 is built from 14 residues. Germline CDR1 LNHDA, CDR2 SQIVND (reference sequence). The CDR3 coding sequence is TGTGCCAGTATTGGAACGGCTAGCACGGATACGCAGTATTTT. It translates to CASIGTASTDTQYF.

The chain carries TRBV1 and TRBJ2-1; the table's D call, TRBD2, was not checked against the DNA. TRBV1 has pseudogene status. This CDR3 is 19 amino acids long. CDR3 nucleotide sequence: TGCACCAGCAGCCAACCCCCTAGACTAGCGGGAGCAGGGAGGAATGAGCAGTTCTTC. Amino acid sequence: CTSSQPPRLAGAGRNEQFF.

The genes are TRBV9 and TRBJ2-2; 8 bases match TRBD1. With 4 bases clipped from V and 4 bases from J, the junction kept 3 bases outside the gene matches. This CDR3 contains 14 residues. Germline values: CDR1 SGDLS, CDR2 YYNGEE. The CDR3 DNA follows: TGTGCCAGCAGCACAACAGGGGGCACCGGGGAGCTGTTTTTT. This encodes CASSTTGGTGELFF.

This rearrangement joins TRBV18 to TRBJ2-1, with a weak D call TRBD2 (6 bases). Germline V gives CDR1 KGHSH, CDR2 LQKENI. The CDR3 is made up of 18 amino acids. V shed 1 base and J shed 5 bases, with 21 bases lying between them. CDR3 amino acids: CASSPLGNYGTRNNEQFF. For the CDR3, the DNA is TGTGCCAGCTCACCACTCGGAAACTACGGGACTCGAAACAATGAGCAGTTCTTC.

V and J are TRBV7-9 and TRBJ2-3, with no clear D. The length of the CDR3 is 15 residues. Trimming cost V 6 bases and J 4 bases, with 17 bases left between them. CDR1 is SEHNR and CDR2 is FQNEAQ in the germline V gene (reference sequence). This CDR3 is CASRPQPLRADTQYF. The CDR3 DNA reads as TGTGCCAGCAGACCTCAGCCCCTTCGGGCAGATACGCAGTATTTT. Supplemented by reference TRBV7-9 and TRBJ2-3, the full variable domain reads DTGVSQNPRHKITKRGQNVTFRCDPISEHNRLYWYRQTLGQGPEFLTYFQNEAQLEKSRLLSDRFSAERPKGSFSTLEIQRTEQGDSAMYLCASRPQPLRADTQYFGPGTRLTVL.

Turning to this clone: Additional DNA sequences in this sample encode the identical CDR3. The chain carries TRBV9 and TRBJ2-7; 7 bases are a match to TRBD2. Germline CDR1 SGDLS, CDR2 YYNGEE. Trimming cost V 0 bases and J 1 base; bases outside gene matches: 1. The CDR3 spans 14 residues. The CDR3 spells CASSVGGLSYEQYF. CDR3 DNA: TGTGCCAGCAGCGTAGGGGGACTATCCTACGAGCAGTACTTC.

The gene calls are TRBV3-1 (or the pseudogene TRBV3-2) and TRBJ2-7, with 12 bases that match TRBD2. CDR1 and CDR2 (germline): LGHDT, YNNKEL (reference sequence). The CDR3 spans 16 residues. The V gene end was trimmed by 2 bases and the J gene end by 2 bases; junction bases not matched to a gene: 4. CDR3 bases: TGTGCCAGCAGCCAATCGACTAGCGGGGGAGCCTACGAGCAGTACTTC. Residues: CASSQSTSGGAYEQYF.

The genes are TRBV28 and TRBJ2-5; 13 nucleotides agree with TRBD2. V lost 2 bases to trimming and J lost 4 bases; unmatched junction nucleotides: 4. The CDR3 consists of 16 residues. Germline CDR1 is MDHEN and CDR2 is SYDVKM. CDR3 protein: CASSLGLAGVGETQYF. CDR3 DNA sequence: TGTGCCAGCAGTTTAGGACTAGCGGGAGTAGGAGAGACCCAGTACTTC. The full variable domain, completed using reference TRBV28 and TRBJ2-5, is DVKVTQSSRYLVKRTGEKVFLECVQDMDHENMFWYRQDPGLGLRLIYFSYDVKMKEKGDIPEGYSVSREKKERFSLILESASTNQTSMYLCASSLGLAGVGETQYFGPGTRLLVL.

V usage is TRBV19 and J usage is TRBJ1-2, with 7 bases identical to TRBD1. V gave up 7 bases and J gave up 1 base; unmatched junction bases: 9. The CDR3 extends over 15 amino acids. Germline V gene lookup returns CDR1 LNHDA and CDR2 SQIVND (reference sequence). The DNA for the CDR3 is TGTGCCAGTACTCTCGGGACAGAGAATAACTATGGCTACACCTTC. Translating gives CASTLGTENNYGYTF.